This T cell receptor beta chain is from a study of identical twins. TCRdb re-called the 5' RACE reads through MiXCR, storing one row per CDR3 protein. The data hold a few hundred thousand distinct CDR3 sequences, with approximately 17% observed a single time. This TCR came from a man aged 50 or older in good health. Sequences were obtained from naive T cells sorted from blood.

The CDR3, as DNA: TGTGCCAGCAGTCCTCAGGACAGCCCGGGGGCTGAAGCTTTCTTT. Translating gives CASSPQDSPGAEAFF. The chain carries TRBV6-1 and TRBJ1-1, with D maybe TRBD1 (6 bases). Germline values: CDR1 MNHNS, CDR2 SASEGT. The V and J ends lost 5 bases and 6 bases respectively, with 19 bases between them. The CDR3 contains 15 residues.